The clone carrying this TCR beta chain was detected only a few times. This CDR3 is built from 14 residues. Trimming took off 7 bases at V and 3 bases at J, with 16 bases between the two ends. TCRdb re-derived calls from the 5' RACE reads in MiXCR, one entry per CDR3 protein. The sample carries a few hundred thousand distinct CDR3 sequences, 6.5% to 8.5% recorded once. This record belongs to a study of T cells after yellow fever vaccination. The clonotype originates from a young man who received the YFV17D yellow fever vaccine. Source: CD4+ T cells sorted from PBMCs, taken 15 days after the yellow fever booster vaccination. The chain combines TRBV12-3 or TRBV12-4 with TRBJ2-7, with D tentatively TRBD1 or TRBD2 (5 bases each). The CDR3 DNA reads as TGTGCCAGCACCCCGAGGGCTGGGGGCTACGAGCAGTACTTC. Encoded protein: CASTPRAGGYEQYF.